A single sample is the source of the 27 T cell receptor beta chains below, sequenced in a study of radiotherapy plus CTLA-4 blockade in lung cancer (dated by TCRdb to the late 2010s). Receptor libraries were prepared by the immunoSEQ multiplex PCR assay. In its TCRdb copy, this immuneACCESS table keeps in-frame sequences only and misses some clones. Where compared with another copy, unresolved V genes explain less than half of these, and the others have no known cause. This sample lists 75,000 to 95,000 clones; more than 70% were detected once. The top ten clonotypes cover over 12% of the sample. The sequencing here drew on peripheral blood, taken from a patient treated with radiotherapy plus ipilimumab. The receptors originated from a human donor with non-small cell lung cancer that progressed on radiotherapy plus ipilimumab.

V is TRBV15 and J is TRBJ2-3; TRBD2 matches 7 bases. The CDR3 length is 16 residues. V shed 7 bases, J shed 2 bases, and the junction held 12 bases outside the gene matches. Germline CDR1 LNHNV, CDR2 YYDKDF (reference sequence). CDR3: CATNSEASGITDTQYF. CDR3 bases: TGTGCCACCAACTCGGAGGCTAGCGGAATCACAGATACGCAGTATTTT.

This chain joins TRBV7-9 and TRBJ1-1; no definite D call. CDR1 SEHNR and CDR2 FQNEAQ come from the germline V gene (reference sequence). Trimming shortened V by 2 bases and J by 7 bases, and 8 bases separated the two germline ends. The CDR3 runs to 12 residues. The DNA for the CDR3 is TGTGCCAGCAGCTTATCTGAAAATGAAGCTTTCTTT. It codes for CASSLSENEAFF. Based on the CDR3 plus reference TRBV7-9 and TRBJ1-1, the full variable domain is DTGVSQNPRHKITKRGQNVTFRCDPISEHNRLYWYRQTLGQGPEFLTYFQNEAQLEKSRLLSDRFSAERPKGSFSTLEIQRTEQGDSAMYLCASSLSENEAFFGQGTRLTVV.

The V call is TRBV9, the J call TRBJ2-3, with TRBD1 matching 8 bases. Looked up from germline, CDR1 is SGDLS and CDR2 is YYNGEE. This CDR3 spans 15 amino acids. Trimming at V came to 3 bases and at J to 6 bases, leaving 9 bases not matched to a gene. CDR3 loop: CASSGRTGSVDTQYF. In nucleotides, the CDR3 is TGTGCCAGCAGCGGGCGGACAGGGTCCGTGGATACGCAGTATTTT.

The chain joins TRBV6-5 to TRBJ2-1, with a weak D call TRBD2 (6 bases). CDR3 length: 13 amino acids. V lost 5 bases to trimming and J lost 8 bases, with 13 bases between them. Germline V gene data show CDR1 as MNHEY and CDR2 as SVGAGI. The chain's CDR3 is CASSTTREDEQFF. The CDR3 DNA reads as TGTGCCAGCAGTACAACTAGGGAGGATGAGCAGTTCTTC.

This chain joins TRBV6-1 and TRBJ2-3, with D perhaps matching TRBD1 (6 bases). The germline V gene encodes CDR1 MNHNS and CDR2 SASEGT. There are 16 residues in the CDR3. With 2 bases removed from V and 5 bases from J, the gap between germline ends came to 17 bases. Here the CDR3 reads CASSEFIWGLGDTQYF. The CDR3 coding sequence is TGTGCCAGCAGTGAATTTATCTGGGGGCTTGGAGATACGCAGTATTTT.

The rearrangement uses TRBV7-8 and TRBJ2-3, with 8 positions matching TRBD2. The length of the CDR3 is 20 residues. V lost 1 base, J lost 0 bases, and 15 bases stayed unmatched. Germline CDR1 reads SGHVS; CDR2 reads FQNEAQ. The CDR3 spells CASSLEVPAGAHTSTDTQYF. In DNA, the CDR3 is TGTGCCAGCAGCTTAGAAGTTCCAGCGGGGGCTCATACTAGCACAGATACGCAGTATTTT. Full variable domain (rest looked up from reference TRBV7-8 and TRBJ2-3): GAGVSQSPRYKVAKRGQDVALRCDPISGHVSLFWYQQALGQGPEFLTYFQNEAQLDKSGLPSDRFFAERPEGSVSTLKIQRTQQEDSAVYLCASSLEVPAGAHTSTDTQYFGPGTRLTVL.

This rearrangement joins TRBV4-1 to TRBJ2-2, with 11 bases identical to TRBD1. The germline V gene has CDR1 MGHRA and CDR2 YSYEKL. Trimming removed 1 base from V and 4 bases from J; junction bases left unmatched: 2. CDR3 length: 16 residues. CDR3 nucleotides: TGCGCCAGCAGCCAAGGAGGACAGGGGGCCACCGGGGAGCTGTTTTTT. Protein sequence: CASSQGGQGATGELFF.

The chain has TRBV28 and TRBJ2-5; D may be TRBD1 or TRBD2 (6 bases each). V shed 3 bases and J shed 5 bases, with 19 bases lying between them. CDR3 length equals 16 residues. Per germline, CDR1 MDHEN and CDR2 SYDVKM. The CDR3 protein is CASSLGPGGGRETQYF. CDR3 coding DNA: TGTGCCAGCAGTTTGGGCCCCGGAGGGGGACGTGAGACCCAGTACTTC.

V usage is TRBV5-1 and J usage is TRBJ2-2, with 9 bases matching TRBD2. The CDR3 spans 15 residues. CDR1 SGHRS and CDR2 YFSETQ come from the germline V gene. With 3 bases clipped from V and 8 bases from J, the junction kept 8 bases outside the gene matches. The CDR3 spells CASSSLAGLDGELFF. The CDR3 region has the DNA TGCGCCAGCAGCTCCCTAGCGGGATTGGATGGGGAGCTGTTTTTT.

J is TRBJ2-7 and V is TRBV5-1, with D maybe TRBD1 (5 bases). There are 15 residues in the CDR3. Trimming took 3 bases from V and 3 from J, leaving 16 bases between them. Germline-derived CDR1 and CDR2 are SGHRS and YFSETQ. The DNA for the CDR3 is TGCGCCAGCAGCTCCACGGACACCCTCCTCTACGAGCAGTACTTC. Protein product: CASSSTDTLLYEQYF. Full variable domain (missing parts from reference TRBV5-1 and TRBJ2-7): KAGVTQTPRYLIKTRGQQVTLSCSPISGHRSVSWYQQTPGQGLQFLFEYFSETQRNKGNFPGRFSGRQFSNSRSEMNVSTLELGDSALYLCASSSTDTLLYEQYFGPGTRLTVT.

V and J are TRBV11-2 and TRBJ2-5; no firm D call. Germline CDR1 SGHAT, CDR2 FQNNGV. The CDR3 has 12 residues. With 6 bases removed from V and 3 bases from J, the gap between germline ends came to 8 bases. DNA for the CDR3: TGTGCCAGCAGATCGGACGAAGAGACCCAGTACTTC. Translating it yields CASRSDEETQYF. Filled out from reference TRBV11-2 and TRBJ2-5, the complete variable domain reads EAGVAQSPRYKIIEKRQSVAFWCNPISGHATLYWYQQILGQGPKLLIQFQNNGVVDDSQLPKDRFSAERLKGVDSTLKIQPAKLEDSAVYLCASRSDEETQYFGPGTRLLVL.

This clone has just a few counts. The V call is TRBV11-2, the J call TRBJ2-5; D not certain. The V gene's germline CDR1 is SGHAT and CDR2 FQNNGV. The CDR3 length is 13 residues. The germline V and J ends were trimmed by 4 bases and 2 bases, with 8 bases remaining between them. CDR3 DNA sequence: TGTGCCAGCAGCTACGACGAACAAGAGACCCAGTACTTC. Translation: CASSYDEQETQYF.

In this sample, this clone turned up a few times. CDR3 sequence (DNA): TGCAGTGCCACAAGCGTTAATGAGCAGTTCTTC. This sequence encodes CSATSVNEQFF. V gene TRBV20-1 combines with J gene TRBJ2-1; D unresolved. Germline lookup yields CDR1 DFQATT and CDR2 SNEGSKA (reference sequence). The CDR3 is 11 amino acids. The V end was cut by 6 bases, the J end by 7 bases, with 10 bases between.

The chain recombines TRBV2 with TRBJ2-1; D gene unclear. The germline CDR1 and CDR2 sequences are SNHLY and FYNNEI. V shed 6 bases and J shed 5 bases, with 2 bases lying between them. The CDR3 sequence is 10 residues long. The CDR3 spells CASSDNEQFF. The CDR3 region has the DNA TGTGCCAGCAGCGACAATGAGCAGTTCTTC.

The genes are TRBV6-5 and TRBJ2-7, with D possibly being TRBD1 (5 bases). The CDR3 sequence is 15 residues long. Looked up from germline, CDR1 is MNHEY and CDR2 is SVGAGI. V was trimmed by 4 bases and J by 0 bases, leaving 13 bases between them. The CDR3: CASSFTTDPSYEQYF. Here the CDR3 DNA reads TGTGCCAGCAGTTTCACGACAGACCCCTCCTACGAGCAGTACTTC.

This clone was seen more than once but under ten times. This probably arose from a read error, given a far larger clone one base away. The V and J genes are TRBV5-4 and TRBJ2-7; either TRBD1 or TRBD2 may supply D (5 bases each). The V end was cut by 2 bases, the J end by 0 bases, with 15 bases between. The germline gives CDR1 SGHNT, CDR2 YYREEE (reference sequence). The CDR3 length is 16 residues. CDR3 protein: CASSLSHLGASYEQYF. The CDR3 region has the DNA TGTGCCAGCAGCTTATCTCATCTCGGGGCCTCCTACGAGCAGTACTTC.

The chain links TRBV9 to TRBJ2-3; D could derive from TRBD1 or TRBD2 (5 bases each). Germline CDR1 reads SGDLS; CDR2 reads YYNGEE. V was cut by 0 bases and J by 3 bases, with 11 bases left in between. The CDR3 runs 15 residues. The CDR3 bases are TGTGCCAGCAGCGTAGGAGAGGGGCATACAGATACGCAGTATTTT. It is translated as CASSVGEGHTDTQYF.

The chain carries TRBV5-1 and TRBJ2-7; TRBD2 agrees at 9 bases. The V and J ends lost 0 bases and 2 bases, in that order; junction bases with no gene match: 6. Germline CDR1 is SGHRS and CDR2 is YFSETQ. The CDR3 runs 16 residues. CDR3 residues: CASSLASGRSTYEQYF. CDR3 bases: TGCGCCAGCAGCTTGGCCAGCGGGAGGTCCACCTACGAGCAGTACTTC. Combining the CDR3 with reference TRBV5-1 and TRBJ2-7 gives the whole variable domain KAGVTQTPRYLIKTRGQQVTLSCSPISGHRSVSWYQQTPGQGLQFLFEYFSETQRNKGNFPGRFSGRQFSNSRSEMNVSTLELGDSALYLCASSLASGRSTYEQYFGPGTRLTVT.

This clone was recorded many times. This rearrangement joins TRBV15 to TRBJ1-1; tentatively, D is TRBD1 (6 bases). The CDR3 runs to 14 residues. Germline V gene sequence: CDR1 LNHNV, CDR2 YYDKDF (reference sequence). The V and J ends lost 0 bases and 11 bases respectively, with 16 bases between them. The CDR3 loop is CATSRDKGDGRAFF. CDR3 nucleotides: TGTGCCACCAGCAGAGATAAGGGGGACGGCCGGGCTTTCTTT. Filled out from reference TRBV15 and TRBJ1-1, the complete variable domain reads DAMVIQNPRYQVTQFGKPVTLSCSQTLNHNVMYWYQQKSSQAPKLLFHYYDKDFNNEADTPDNFQSRRPNTSFCFLDIRSPGLGDTAMYLCATSRDKGDGRAFFGQGTRLTVV.

The CDR3 nucleotides read TGTGCCAGCAGTGATTCCGTAAGGACAGGGACCTACGAGCAGTACTTC. It is translated as CASSDSVRTGTYEQYF. The chain uses TRBV2 and TRBJ2-7; 8 nucleotides match TRBD1. V was clipped by 3 bases and J by 2 bases; unmatched bases: 9. The CDR3 is 16 residues long. CDR1 and CDR2 from the germline V gene are SNHLY and FYNNEI.

This sequence joins TRBV29-1 and TRBJ1-4; D unresolved. The CDR3 runs 11 residues. The V gene lost 5 bases and the J gene lost 8 bases, with 9 bases spanning the gap. Germline V lookup: CDR1 SQVTM, CDR2 ANQGSEA. As DNA, the CDR3 is TGCAGCGTTCTCCGGGAGGAAAAACTGTTTTTT. Residues: CSVLREEKLFF.

The rearrangement joins TRBV19 to TRBJ2-7; 9 nucleotides agree with TRBD1. The CDR3 totals 14 residues. V gave up 9 bases and J gave up 1 base; unmatched junction bases: 7. Germline assignment: CDR1 LNHDA and CDR2 SQIVND (reference sequence). CDR3 protein: CASSTGGSSYEQYF. CDR3 in DNA: TGTGCCAGCTCCACAGGGGGCAGTTCCTACGAGCAGTACTTC. The full variable domain, its missing parts supplied by reference TRBV19 and TRBJ2-7, is DGGITQSPKYLFRKEGQNVTLSCEQNLNHDAMYWYRQDPGQGLRLIYYSQIVNDFQKGDIAEGYSVSREKKESFPLTVTSAQKNPTAFYLCASSTGGSSYEQYFGPGTRLTVT.

The V gene is TRBV7-3, the J gene TRBJ2-1, with D perhaps TRBD1 or TRBD2 (5 bases each). The CDR3 has 15 residues. The V end lost 3 bases, the J end lost 0 bases, and 9 bases lay between the germline ends. The germline CDR1 and CDR2 sequences are SGHTA and FQGTGA. The CDR3 sequence is CASSLGPNSYNEQFF. CDR3 DNA: TGTGCCAGCAGCTTGGGACCGAACTCCTACAATGAGCAGTTCTTC.

The V gene is TRBV27, the J gene TRBJ2-1; D might be TRBD2 (7 bases). Between the trimmed V and J ends, which lost 2 bases and 2 bases, there was a span of 22 bases. The CDR3 length is 19 residues. The V gene's germline CDR1 is MNHEY and CDR2 SMNVEV (reference sequence). The CDR3 reads CASSLILQGGGDTYNEQFF. Here the CDR3 DNA reads TGTGCCAGCAGTTTAATCCTCCAGGGCGGGGGCGACACCTACAATGAGCAGTTCTTC.

The chain couples TRBV7-9 to TRBJ2-7, with D maybe TRBD1 (6 bases). Trimming took 10 bases from V and 1 from J, leaving 14 bases between them. Germline CDR1 SEHNR, CDR2 FQNEAQ (reference sequence). The CDR3 spans 13 residues. The CDR3 loop is CATRDILSYEQYF. The CDR3 coding sequence is TGTGCCACCCGGGACATTCTATCCTACGAGCAGTACTTC. Supplemented by reference TRBV7-9 and TRBJ2-7, the full variable domain reads DTGVSQNPRHKITKRGQNVTFRCDPISEHNRLYWYRQTLGQGPEFLTYFQNEAQLEKSRLLSDRFSAERPKGSFSTLEIQRTEQGDSAMYLCATRDILSYEQYFGPGTRLTVT.

This clone came up a few times. The DNA of the CDR3 is TGTGCCAGCAGCTTGAGTCAGGAGGGTGGCTACACCTTC. Residues: CASSLSQEGGYTF. The rearrangement links TRBV5-4 to TRBJ1-2; D is unclear. Germline V gives CDR1 SGHNT, CDR2 YYREEE (reference sequence). The CDR3 sequence is 13 residues long. Trimming shortened V by 1 base and J by 7 bases, and 11 bases separated the two germline ends.

The sample holds a few counts of this clone. The gene calls are TRBV18 and TRBJ2-3; 11 bases match TRBD1. With 6 bases clipped from V and 3 bases from J, the junction kept 8 bases outside the gene matches. The CDR3 length is 16 residues. Germline loops: CDR1 KGHSH, CDR2 LQKENI. For the CDR3, the DNA is TGTGCCAGCTCCCACCGACGGGACAGGGGGACAGATACGCAGTATTTT. Its protein product is CASSHRRDRGTDTQYF. The full variable domain, its missing parts supplied by reference TRBV18 and TRBJ2-3, is NAGVMQNPRHLVRRRGQEARLRCSPMKGHSHVYWYRQLPEEGLKFMVYLQKENIIDESGMPKERFSAEFPKEGPSILRIQQVVRGDSAAYFCASSHRRDRGTDTQYFGPGTRLTVL.